The text below deals with one T cell receptor beta chain. MiXCR, applied by TCRdb to the RT-PCR reads, yields one record per CDR3 protein. The table lists 500,000 to 600,000 distinct CDR3 sequences, under 15% of them singletons. This entry is derived from a study of response to subunit inactivated influenza vaccine. This receptor was identified in a man over 45 who received an inactivated influenza vaccine. The material sequenced was PBMCs from blood, taken roughly 45 days after vaccination.

The CDR3 nucleotides read TGTGCCAGCAGTGACGCATCAAACAGGCTCAATGAGCAGTTCTTC. Protein: CASSDASNRLNEQFF. The V call is TRBV6-2 or TRBV6-3, the J call TRBJ2-1; perhaps TRBD1 as D (5 bases). CDR1 is MNHEY, CDR2 SVGEGT, per germline. V was shortened by 5 bases and J by 6 bases, with 17 bases between the two germline ends. This CDR3 comprises 15 residues.